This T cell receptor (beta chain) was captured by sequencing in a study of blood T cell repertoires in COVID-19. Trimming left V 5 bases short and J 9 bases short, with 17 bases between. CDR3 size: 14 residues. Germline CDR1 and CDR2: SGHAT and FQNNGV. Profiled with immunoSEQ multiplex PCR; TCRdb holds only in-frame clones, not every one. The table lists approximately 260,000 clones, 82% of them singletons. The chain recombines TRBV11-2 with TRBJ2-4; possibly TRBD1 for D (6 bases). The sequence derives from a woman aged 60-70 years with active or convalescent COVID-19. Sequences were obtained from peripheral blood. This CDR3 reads CASSLNREEGIQYF. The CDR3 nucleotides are TGTGCCAGCAGCCTAAACAGGGAAGAGGGCATTCAGTACTTC.